Presented here are 19 T cell receptor beta chains from one specimen sequenced in a study of OX40 agonist ivuxolimab in advanced cancers. Libraries were prepared by immunoSEQ multiplex PCR; TCRdb keeps only in-frame clonotypes and omits some of them. This table has 90,000 or so clones, 80% to 95% appearing once. The sequencing here drew on CD4+ or CD8+ T cells sorted from blood, taken in a trial of the OX40 agonist ivuxolimab. These receptors all stem from an adult with an advanced solid tumor such as melanoma, head and neck, liver or kidney cancer.

V and J are TRBV6-4 and TRBJ1-2; D unresolved. Trimming took 6 bases from V and 8 from J, leaving 19 bases between them. CDR1 MRHNA and CDR2 SNTAGT come from the germline V gene. This CDR3 region has 14 residues. The CDR3 loop is CASRREENVGGYTF. The CDR3 DNA sequence: TGTGCCAGCAGGAGGGAGGAAAATGTGGGGGGCTACACCTTC.

V usage is TRBV5-1 and J usage is TRBJ1-1; 10 nucleotides match TRBD1. V lost 4 bases and J lost 0; bases outside the gene matches: 6. There are 16 residues in the CDR3. Germline CDR1 and CDR2: SGHRS and YFSETQ. CDR3 bases: TGCGCCAGCAGCCGGGACAGGGGTCTAATGAACACTGAAGCTTTCTTT. Translation gives CASSRDRGLMNTEAFF.

In its sample, this clone was seen once. This sequence joins TRBV6-5 and TRBJ2-3; TRBD2 might be the D (6 bases). The ends were cut back, 0 bases at V and 2 bases at J, with 12 bases in the middle. CDR1 and CDR2 (germline): MNHEY, SVGAGI. CDR3 length: 16 amino acids. In DNA, the CDR3 is TGTGCCAGCAGTTACTCCGGCGGGACCGTCACAGATACGCAGTATTTT. Protein product: CASSYSGGTVTDTQYF.

The J gene is TRBJ2-7, the V gene TRBV7-2; 8 bases map to TRBD1. Trimming at V came to 3 bases and at J to 5 bases, leaving 9 bases not matched to a gene. Germline CDR1 is SGHTA and CDR2 is FQGNSA. The CDR3 loop spans 15 amino acids. The CDR3 coding sequence is TGTGCCAGCAGCTTGAGCCGGACAGGGAATAACGAGCAGTACTTC. It is translated as CASSLSRTGNNEQYF.

Points on this clone: This CDR3 is missing its conserved last phenylalanine or tryptophan, likely due to a read error. The DNA is omitted, as the CDR3 cannot be located on it reliably, and the CDR3 follows TCRdb's listing. CDR3 region: CASSGRGQGYI. The chain joins TRBV10-2 to TRBJ2-7; no check of the table's D call, TRBD1, against the DNA was made. A total of 11 residues make up the CDR3, ends included. Germline V CDR1 and CDR2: WSHSY, SAAADI.

The V and J genes are TRBV5-5 and TRBJ1-2, with 7 bases matching TRBD1. In germline, CDR1 is SGHKS, CDR2 YYEKEE (reference sequence). CDR3 length equals 13 residues. After removal of 4 bases from V and 2 bases from J, the junction contained 2 bases not matched to a gene. The CDR3 sequence: CASSTGQNYGYTF. CDR3 DNA: TGTGCCAGCAGCACGGGACAGAACTATGGCTACACCTTC.

This chain uses TRBV27 with TRBJ2-3, with D possibly called TRBD1 or TRBD2 (5 bases each). This CDR3 is built from 14 residues. Germline CDR1 is MNHEY and CDR2 is SMNVEV (reference sequence). The V and J ends lost 3 bases and 3 bases respectively, with 10 bases between them. CDR3 protein: CASSFWGRTDTQYF. The CDR3 nucleotides read TGTGCCAGCAGTTTCTGGGGGAGAACAGATACGCAGTATTTT.

This chain uses TRBV4-2 with TRBJ2-7; D not certain. V was trimmed by 0 bases and J by 0 bases, leaving 12 bases between them. The CDR3 has 16 residues. The germline CDR1 and CDR2 sequences are LGHNA and YNFKEQ. Here the CDR3 reads CASSQDWSASSYEQYF. CDR3 bases: TGTGCCAGCAGCCAAGATTGGTCCGCAAGCTCCTACGAGCAGTACTTC.

The CDR3 bases are TGTGCCAGCAGCGTAGATGTGATGGGCCGAGAGCAGTACTTC. Protein: CASSVDVMGREQYF. The V gene is TRBV9, the J gene TRBJ2-7; no reliable D call. V was clipped by 0 bases and J by 7 bases, with 14 bases between them. The CDR3 length is 14 residues. Per the germline V gene, CDR1 is SGDLS and CDR2 is YYNGEE. The variable domain in full, with the rest retrieved from reference TRBV9 and TRBJ2-7, is DSGVTQTPKHLITATGQRVTLRCSPRSGDLSVYWYQQSLDQGLQFLIQYYNGEERAKGNILERFSAQQFPDLHSELNLSSLELGDSALYFCASSVDVMGREQYFGPGTRLTVT.

The chain uses TRBV10-3 and TRBJ2-3; the match to TRBD2 covers 10 bases. There are 15 residues in the CDR3. The V gene's germline CDR1 is ENHRY and CDR2 SYGVKD. Trimming took 6 bases from V and 4 from J; bases not matched to a gene: 7. The CDR3 loop reads CAIRKSSGSSDTQYF. CDR3 nucleotide sequence: TGTGCCATCAGAAAGTCTAGCGGGAGCTCAGATACGCAGTATTTT.

The chain employs TRBV7-2 and TRBJ1-5, with 7 bases identical to TRBD1. V dropped 1 base and J dropped 6; count of bases not matched to a gene: 3. Per germline, CDR1 SGHTA and CDR2 FQGNSA. CDR3 length: 14 amino acids. CDR3 residues: CASSLGQGVQPQHF. CDR3 DNA: TGTGCCAGCAGCTTAGGACAGGGTGTTCAGCCCCAGCATTTT. Using reference TRBV7-2 and TRBJ1-5 for the parts outside the CDR3, the full variable domain is GAGVSQSPSNKVTEKGKDVELRCDPISGHTALYWYRQSLGQGLEFLIYFQGNSAPDKSGLPSDRFSAERTGGSVSTLTIQRTQQEDSAVYLCASSLGQGVQPQHFGDGTRLSIL.

The table lists this clone with a count of one. The rearrangement links TRBV4-3 to TRBJ1-6; 8 bases map to TRBD1. J was trimmed by 9 bases and V by 2 bases; bases with no gene match: 6. Germline V CDR1 and CDR2: LGHNA, YSLEER. The CDR3 contains 15 residues. CDR3 coding DNA: TGCGCCAGCAGCCAACGCCCCGACAGGGGTTCACCCCTCCACTTT. This encodes CASSQRPDRGSPLHF.

The gene calls are TRBV27 and TRBJ2-3; D is ambiguous. This CDR3 has 13 amino acids. Germline V gives CDR1 MNHEY, CDR2 SMNVEV (reference sequence). The ends were cut back, 5 bases at V and 4 bases at J, with 10 bases in the middle. Here the CDR3 DNA reads TGTGCCAGCAGTCCCTTCACCCCAGATACGCAGTATTTT. The encoded protein is CASSPFTPDTQYF.

The CDR3 spells CASSTGHTYEQYF. The CDR3 DNA is TGTGCCAGCAGCACGGGACATACCTACGAGCAGTACTTC. V usage is TRBV7-2 and J usage is TRBJ2-7, with D possibly being TRBD1 (6 bases). Germline V lookup: CDR1 SGHTA, CDR2 FQGNSA. The CDR3 has 13 residues. Trimming pared 5 bases from V and 2 bases from J, leaving 10 bases between.

CDR3 sequence (DNA): TGTGCCAGCAGTGACCCCGGATGGAATTCTGGGGCCAACGTCCTGACTTTC. Protein sequence: CASSDPGWNSGANVLTF. The chain recombines TRBV6-1 with TRBJ2-6; D remains unclear. Germline V gene data show CDR1 as MNHNS and CDR2 as SASEGT. CDR3 length: 17 amino acids. V lost 3 bases to trimming and J lost 1 base, with 13 bases between them.

The chain joins TRBV11-3 to TRBJ2-7; 7 bases align to TRBD1. Germline values: CDR1 SGHNT, CDR2 YENEEA. The CDR3 is 15 amino acids. The trim removed 3 bases at V and 1 base at J, leaving 6 bases unmatched. The CDR3 sequence is CASSLGTVNSYEQYF. In DNA form, the CDR3 reads TGTGCCAGCAGCTTGGGGACAGTTAATTCCTACGAGCAGTACTTC.

V usage is TRBV7-3 and J usage is TRBJ2-2; no clear D gene. Germline CDR1 SGHTA, CDR2 FQGTGA. V was trimmed by 5 bases and J by 7 bases, leaving 11 bases between them. The CDR3 length is 13 residues. CDR3 DNA: TGTGCCAGCAGCCAGAATGTGTTCGGGGAGCTGTTTTTT. Translated: CASSQNVFGELFF.

This clone was seen just once. V gene TRBV11-2 combines with J gene TRBJ2-5; D is ambiguous. In germline, CDR1 is SGHAT, CDR2 FQNNGV. The germline V and J ends were trimmed by 3 bases and 5 bases, with 13 bases remaining between them. CDR3 size: 14 residues. CDR3 bases: TGTGCCAGCAGCTTGGGCGCTTACGGGGAGACCCAGTACTTC. Its translation: CASSLGAYGETQYF. Drawing the rest from reference TRBV11-2 and TRBJ2-5, the complete variable domain is EAGVAQSPRYKIIEKRQSVAFWCNPISGHATLYWYQQILGQGPKLLIQFQNNGVVDDSQLPKDRFSAERLKGVDSTLKIQPAKLEDSAVYLCASSLGAYGETQYFGPGTRLLVL.

The sample holds a few counts of this clone. The chain joins TRBV5-5 to TRBJ1-5; possible D gene TRBD1, 6 bases. The CDR3 contains 16 residues. The ends were cut back, 4 bases at V and 1 base at J, with 15 bases in the middle. Per germline, CDR1 SGHKS and CDR2 YYEKEE (reference sequence). The CDR3 DNA reads TGTGCCAGCAGCCGAACAGGGTCTCCCAGCAATCAGCCCCAGCATTTT. Translating it yields CASSRTGSPSNQPQHF.